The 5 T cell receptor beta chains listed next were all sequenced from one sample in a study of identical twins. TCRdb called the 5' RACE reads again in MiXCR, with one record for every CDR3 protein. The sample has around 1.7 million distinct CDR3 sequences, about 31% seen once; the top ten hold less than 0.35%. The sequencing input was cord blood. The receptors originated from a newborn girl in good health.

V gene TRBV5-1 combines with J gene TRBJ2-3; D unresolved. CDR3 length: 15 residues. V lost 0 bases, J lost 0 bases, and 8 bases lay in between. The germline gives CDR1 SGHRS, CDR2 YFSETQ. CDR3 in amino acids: CASSLGPRSTDTQYF. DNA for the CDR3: TGCGCCAGCAGCTTGGGCCCTCGCAGCACAGATACGCAGTATTTT.

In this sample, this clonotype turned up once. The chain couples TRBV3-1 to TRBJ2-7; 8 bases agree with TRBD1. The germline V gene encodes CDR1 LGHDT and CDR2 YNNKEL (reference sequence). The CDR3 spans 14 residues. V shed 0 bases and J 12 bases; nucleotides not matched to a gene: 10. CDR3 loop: CASSQETWTGLPYF. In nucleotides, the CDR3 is TGTGCCAGCAGCCAAGAAACTTGGACAGGGCTTCCGTACTTC.

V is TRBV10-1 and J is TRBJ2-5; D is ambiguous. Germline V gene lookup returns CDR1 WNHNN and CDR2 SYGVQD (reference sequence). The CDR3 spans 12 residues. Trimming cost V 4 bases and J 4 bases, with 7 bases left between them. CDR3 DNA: TGCGCCAGCAGTGGGCACTTAGAGACCCAGTACTTC. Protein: CASSGHLETQYF.

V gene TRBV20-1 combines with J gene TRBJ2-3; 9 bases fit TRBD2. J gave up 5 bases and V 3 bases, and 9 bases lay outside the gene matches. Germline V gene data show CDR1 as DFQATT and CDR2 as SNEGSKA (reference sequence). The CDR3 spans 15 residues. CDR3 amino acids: CSASRPAGGGDTQYF. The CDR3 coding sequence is TGCAGTGCTAGCCGACCGGCGGGAGGGGGAGATACGCAGTATTTT.

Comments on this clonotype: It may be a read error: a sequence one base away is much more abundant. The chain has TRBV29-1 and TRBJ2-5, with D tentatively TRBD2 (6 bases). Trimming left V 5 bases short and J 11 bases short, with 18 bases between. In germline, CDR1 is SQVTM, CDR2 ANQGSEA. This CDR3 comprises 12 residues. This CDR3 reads CSVPGLSYVQYF. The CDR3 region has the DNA TGCAGCGTTCCGGGACTCTCCTACGTGCAGTACTTC. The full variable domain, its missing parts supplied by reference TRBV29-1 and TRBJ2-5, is SAVISQKPSRDICQRGTSLTIQCQVDSQVTMMFWYRQQPGQSLTLIATANQGSEATYESGFVIDKFPISRPNLTFSTLTVSNMSPEDSSIYLCSVPGLSYVQYFGPGTRLLVL.